These 10 T cell receptor beta chains were all obtained from the same sample, sequenced in a study of blood T cell repertoires in COVID-19. Profiling relied on immunoSEQ multiplex PCR, and the TCRdb table lists in-frame clones only, not all of them. Among under 300,000 clones listed, about 88% were seen once. Sequenced material: PBMCs or T cells enriched from blood (not recorded which). Receptor source: a woman between 45 and 65 years old who had recovered from COVID-19.

This clone appeared once. The CDR3 DNA follows: TGTGCCTGGGACGGAGACAGCGTTTTCGAGCAGTACTTC. Protein sequence: CAWDGDSVFEQYF. V is TRBV30 and J is TRBJ2-7; tentatively, D is TRBD1 (5 bases). Germline CDR1 is GTSNPN and CDR2 is SVGIG (reference sequence). With 5 bases removed from V and 6 bases from J, the gap between germline ends came to 17 bases. The CDR3 loop spans 13 amino acids.

The rearrangement joins TRBV28 to TRBJ1-2; 7 bases match TRBD1. Germline assignment: CDR1 MDHEN and CDR2 SYDVKM. The CDR3 totals 16 residues. The V segment lost 2 bases and the J segment 8 bases; nucleotides outside the gene matches: 14. CDR3 nucleotides: TGTGCCAGCAGTTTAGCAGCGGCGCAGGGGGTCTGGGGCTACACCTTC. It codes for CASSLAAAQGVWGYTF.

This clone was seen a single time. The chain carries TRBV6-5 and TRBJ1-1; D unresolved. V gave up 5 bases and J gave up 0 bases, with 13 bases separating them. CDR1 and CDR2 from the germline V gene are MNHEY and SVGAGI. The CDR3 is 15 residues long. CDR3 region: CASSQYPTLNTEAFF. CDR3 DNA: TGTGCCAGCAGTCAGTACCCCACGTTGAACACTGAAGCTTTCTTT.

CDR3: CASSPRTGAIEKLFF. The CDR3 DNA is TGTGCCAGCAGCCCCCGGACAGGGGCGATTGAAAAACTGTTTTTT. The J gene is TRBJ1-4, the V gene TRBV9, with TRBD1 matching over 9 bases. In germline, CDR1 is SGDLS, CDR2 YYNGEE. The CDR3 length is 15 residues. V dropped 4 bases and J dropped 7; count of bases not matched to a gene: 8.

With respect to this clone: The identical CDR3 is also encoded by other nucleotide sequences in the sample. V usage is TRBV7-3 and J usage is TRBJ1-1; D unresolved. CDR1 is SGHTA and CDR2 is FQGTGA in the germline V gene. This CDR3 contains 13 residues. V was cut by 2 bases and J by 1 base, with 5 bases left in between. CDR3 protein: CASSLPGNTEAFF. The CDR3 DNA reads TGTGCCAGCAGCTTACCAGGGAACACTGAAGCTTTCTTT.

The J gene is TRBJ2-7, the V gene TRBV20-1; tentatively, D is TRBD1 (6 bases). Trimming took 6 bases from V and 8 from J, leaving 14 bases between them. The CDR3 spans 11 residues. Germline assignment: CDR1 DFQATT and CDR2 SNEGSKA (reference sequence). The CDR3 reads CSATDSLKQYF. The CDR3 nucleotides are TGCAGTGCCACGGACAGCTTAAAGCAGTACTTC.

This chain uses TRBV6-6 with TRBJ1-4; D not resolved. In germline, CDR1 is MNHNY, CDR2 SVGAGI (reference sequence). This CDR3 is 13 amino acids long. Trimming removed 4 bases from V and 8 bases from J, with 11 bases in between. The CDR3 DNA sequence: TGTGCCAGCAGTTCTCCCGGAGGGGAAAAACTGTTTTTT. This translates into CASSSPGGEKLFF.

The rearrangement joins TRBV4-3 to TRBJ2-7, with D possibly TRBD2 on 5 matching bases. CDR1 LGHNA and CDR2 YSLEER come from the germline V gene. The CDR3 runs to 14 residues. V lost 5 bases to trimming and J lost 7 bases, with 18 bases between them. In DNA, the CDR3 is TGCGCCAGCAGCTACACTAGGACGGCCGGAGAGCAGTACTTC. Translated, it gives CASSYTRTAGEQYF.

The V gene is TRBV5-4, the J gene TRBJ2-7; 7 bases agree with TRBD1. Germline V CDR1 and CDR2: SGHNT, YYREEE (reference sequence). The CDR3 runs 14 residues. The V and J ends lost 3 bases and 0 bases, in that order; junction bases with no gene match: 3. The CDR3 region is CASSSRQGSYEQYF. In nucleotides, the CDR3 is TGTGCCAGCAGCTCAAGACAGGGCTCCTACGAGCAGTACTTC.

This clone was found a few times. The chain joins TRBV5-5 to TRBJ1-1, with D hard to call. The germline V and J ends were trimmed by 0 bases and 2 bases, with 8 bases remaining between them. Germline V CDR1 and CDR2: SGHKS, YYEKEE (reference sequence). This CDR3 is built from 14 residues. The CDR3 sequence is CASSLESINTEAFF. In nucleotides, the CDR3 is TGTGCCAGCAGCTTGGAAAGCATCAACACTGAAGCTTTCTTT.